This T cell receptor beta chain appears in the sequencing data of a study of T-cell reconstitution after alpha-beta-depleted transplantation in children. The TCRbeta library incorporated unique molecular identifiers. TCRdb reanalysed the PCR reads using MiXCR and keeps one entry per CDR3 protein. The profile shows over 400,000 distinct CDR3 sequences, around an eighth of them singletons. This clonotype was detected ten times or more. With 6 bases removed from V and 5 bases from J, the gap between germline ends came to 7 bases. The CDR3 totals 12 residues. The sample consisted of PBMCs from the stem cell graft donor, taken from the stem cell graft. The clonotype originates from a human donor who donated a stem cell graft to a child with combined immunodeficiency. The chain is built from TRBV12-3 or TRBV12-4 and TRBJ2-2, with D possibly TRBD1 on 6 matching bases. In DNA, the CDR3 is TGTGCCAGCAGACAGGGTACCGGGGAGCTGTTTTTT. It yields the protein CASRQGTGELFF.